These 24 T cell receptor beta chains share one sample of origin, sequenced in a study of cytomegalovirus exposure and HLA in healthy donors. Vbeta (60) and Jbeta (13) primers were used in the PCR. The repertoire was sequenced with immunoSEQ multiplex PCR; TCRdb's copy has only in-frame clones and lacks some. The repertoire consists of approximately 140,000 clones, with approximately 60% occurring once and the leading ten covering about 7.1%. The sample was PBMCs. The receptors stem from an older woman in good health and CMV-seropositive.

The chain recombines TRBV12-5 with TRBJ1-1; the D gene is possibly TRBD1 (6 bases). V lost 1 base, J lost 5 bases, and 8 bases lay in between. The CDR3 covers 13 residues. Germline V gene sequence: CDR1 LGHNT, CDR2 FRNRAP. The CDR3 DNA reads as TGTGCTAGTGGTTTGGACCAGGGGACTGAAGCTTTCTTT. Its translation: CASGLDQGTEAFF.

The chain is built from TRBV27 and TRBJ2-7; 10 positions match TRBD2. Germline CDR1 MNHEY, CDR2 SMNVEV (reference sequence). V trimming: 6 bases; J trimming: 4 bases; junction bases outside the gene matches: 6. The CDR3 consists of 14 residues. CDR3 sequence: CASSPGTSVYEQYF. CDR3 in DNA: TGTGCCAGCAGCCCCGGGACTAGCGTTTACGAGCAGTACTTC.

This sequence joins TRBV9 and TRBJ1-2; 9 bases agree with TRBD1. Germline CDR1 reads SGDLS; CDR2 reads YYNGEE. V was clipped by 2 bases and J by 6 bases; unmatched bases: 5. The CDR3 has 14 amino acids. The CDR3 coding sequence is TGTGCCAGCAGCGTCAGGGGACAGGGTAATGGCTACACCTTC. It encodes CASSVRGQGNGYTF.

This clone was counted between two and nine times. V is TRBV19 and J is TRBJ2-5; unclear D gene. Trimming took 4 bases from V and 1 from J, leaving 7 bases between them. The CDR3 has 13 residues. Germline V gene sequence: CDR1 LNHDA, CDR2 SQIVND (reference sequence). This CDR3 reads CASSTDFQETQYF. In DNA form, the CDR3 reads TGTGCCAGTAGTACCGACTTCCAAGAGACCCAGTACTTC.

CDR3 protein: CATSRGLAGGSEQYF. CDR3 nucleotides: TGTGCCACCAGCAGGGGACTAGCGGGAGGTTCGGAGCAGTACTTC. The rearrangement joins TRBV15 to TRBJ2-5; 15 bases align to TRBD2. The CDR3 runs to 15 residues. The germline CDR1 and CDR2 sequences are LNHNV and YYDKDF (reference sequence). Losses at the gene ends were 3 bases for V and 11 bases for J; bases not matched to a gene: 7.

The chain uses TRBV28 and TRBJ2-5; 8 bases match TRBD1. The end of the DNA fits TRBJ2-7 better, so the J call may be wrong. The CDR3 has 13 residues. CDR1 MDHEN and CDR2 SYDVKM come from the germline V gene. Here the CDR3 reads CASSRGLPYEQYF. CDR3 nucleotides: TGTGCCAGCAGCAGGGGGCTACCCTACGAGCAGTACTTC.

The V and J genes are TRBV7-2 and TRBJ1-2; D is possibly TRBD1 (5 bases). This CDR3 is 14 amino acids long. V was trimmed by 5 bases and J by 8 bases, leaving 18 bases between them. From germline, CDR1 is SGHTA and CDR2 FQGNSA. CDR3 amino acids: CASSASIGGGGYTF. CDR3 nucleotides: TGTGCCAGCAGCGCTTCGATTGGGGGAGGGGGCTACACCTTC.

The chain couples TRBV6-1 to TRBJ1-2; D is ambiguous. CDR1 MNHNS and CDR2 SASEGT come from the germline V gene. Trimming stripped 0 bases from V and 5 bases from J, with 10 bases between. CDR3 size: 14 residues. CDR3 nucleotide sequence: TGTGCCAGCAGTGAAGCATTTATCTCTTATGGCTACACCTTC. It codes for CASSEAFISYGYTF.

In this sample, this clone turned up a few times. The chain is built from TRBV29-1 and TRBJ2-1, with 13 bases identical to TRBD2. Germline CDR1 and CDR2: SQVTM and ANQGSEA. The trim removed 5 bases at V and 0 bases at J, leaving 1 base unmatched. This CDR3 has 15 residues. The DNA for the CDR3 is TGCAGCGTTCGACTAGCGGGAGGCTCCTACAATGAGCAGTTCTTC. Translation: CSVRLAGGSYNEQFF.

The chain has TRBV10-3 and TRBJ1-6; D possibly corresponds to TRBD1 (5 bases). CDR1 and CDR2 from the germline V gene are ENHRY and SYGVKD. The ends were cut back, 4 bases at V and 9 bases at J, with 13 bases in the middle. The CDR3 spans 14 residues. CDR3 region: CAISAGRGSSPLHF. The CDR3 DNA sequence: TGTGCCATCAGTGCCGGGCGGGGCAGTTCACCCCTCCACTTT.

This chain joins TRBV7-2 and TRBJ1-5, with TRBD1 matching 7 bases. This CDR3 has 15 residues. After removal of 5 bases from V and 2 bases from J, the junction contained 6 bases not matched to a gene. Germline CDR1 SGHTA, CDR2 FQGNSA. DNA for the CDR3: TGTGCCAGCAGCGCCCAGCAGGGGGGCAATCAGCCCCAGCATTTT. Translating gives CASSAQQGGNQPQHF. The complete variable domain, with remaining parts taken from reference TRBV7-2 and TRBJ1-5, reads GAGVSQSPSNKVTEKGKDVELRCDPISGHTALYWYRQSLGQGLEFLIYFQGNSAPDKSGLPSDRFSAERTGGSVSTLTIQRTQQEDSAVYLCASSAQQGGNQPQHFGDGTRLSIL.

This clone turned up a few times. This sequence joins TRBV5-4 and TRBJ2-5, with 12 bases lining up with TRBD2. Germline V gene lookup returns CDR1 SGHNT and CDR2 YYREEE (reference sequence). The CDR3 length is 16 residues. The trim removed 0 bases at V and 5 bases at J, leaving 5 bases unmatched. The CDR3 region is CASSLAQTSGSETQYF. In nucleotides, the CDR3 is TGTGCCAGCAGCTTGGCCCAGACTAGCGGGAGTGAGACCCAGTACTTC. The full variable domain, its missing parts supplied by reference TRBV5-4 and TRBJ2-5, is ETGVTQSPTHLIKTRGQQVTLRCSSQSGHNTVSWYQQALGQGPQFIFQYYREEENGRGNFPPRFSGLQFPNYSSELNVNALELDDSALYLCASSLAQTSGSETQYFGPGTRLLVL.

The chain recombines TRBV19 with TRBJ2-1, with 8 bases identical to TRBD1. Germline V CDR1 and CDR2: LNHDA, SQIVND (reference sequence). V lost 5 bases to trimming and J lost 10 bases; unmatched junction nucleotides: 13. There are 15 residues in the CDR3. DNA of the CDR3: TGTGCCAGTAGTTCTTGGACAGGGCGGATCGCCGAGCAGTTCTTC. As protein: CASSSWTGRIAEQFF.

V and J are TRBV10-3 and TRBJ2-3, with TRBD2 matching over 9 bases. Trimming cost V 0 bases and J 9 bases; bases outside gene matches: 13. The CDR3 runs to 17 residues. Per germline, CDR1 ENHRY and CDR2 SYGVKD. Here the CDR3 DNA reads TGTGCCATCAGTGAGTCGCTGCGGGAGGGCCAAAAAGTAACGCAGTATTTT. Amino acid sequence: CAISESLREGQKVTQYF.

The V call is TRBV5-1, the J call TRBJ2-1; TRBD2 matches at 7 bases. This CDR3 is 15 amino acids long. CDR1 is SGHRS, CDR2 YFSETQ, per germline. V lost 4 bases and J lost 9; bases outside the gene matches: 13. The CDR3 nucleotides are TGCGCCAGCAGCCCGGGTATGGGCGGGAGTATTGAGCAGTTCTTC. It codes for CASSPGMGGSIEQFF.

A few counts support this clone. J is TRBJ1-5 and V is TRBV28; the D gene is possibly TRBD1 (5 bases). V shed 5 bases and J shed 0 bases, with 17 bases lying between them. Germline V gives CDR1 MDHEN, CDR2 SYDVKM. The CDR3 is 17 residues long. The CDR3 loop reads CASSLPWGDGSNQPQHF. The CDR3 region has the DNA TGTGCCAGCAGTCTCCCCTGGGGGGACGGTAGCAATCAGCCCCAGCATTTT.

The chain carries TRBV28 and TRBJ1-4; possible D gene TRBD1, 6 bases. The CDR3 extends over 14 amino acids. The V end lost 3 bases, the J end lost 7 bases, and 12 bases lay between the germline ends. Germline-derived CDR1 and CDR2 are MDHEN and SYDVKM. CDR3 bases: TGTGCCAGCAGTTTGCGGGGGGCGGTTGAAAAACTGTTTTTT. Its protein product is CASSLRGAVEKLFF. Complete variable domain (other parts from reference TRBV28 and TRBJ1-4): DVKVTQSSRYLVKRTGEKVFLECVQDMDHENMFWYRQDPGLGLRLIYFSYDVKMKEKGDIPEGYSVSREKKERFSLILESASTNQTSMYLCASSLRGAVEKLFFGSGTQLSVL.

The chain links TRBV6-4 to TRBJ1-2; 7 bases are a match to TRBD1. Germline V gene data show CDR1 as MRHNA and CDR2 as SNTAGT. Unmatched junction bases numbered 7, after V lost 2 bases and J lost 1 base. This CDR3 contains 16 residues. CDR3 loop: CASSDPNWTGNYGYTF. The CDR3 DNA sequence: TGTGCCAGCAGTGACCCAAATTGGACAGGTAACTATGGCTACACCTTC.

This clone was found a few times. The CDR3 nucleotides are TGTGCCAGCAGTTTGGACGGGACAGAAGAAGCTTTCTTT. Amino acids: CASSLDGTEEAFF. This chain connects TRBV2 to TRBJ1-1, with TRBD1 matching 7 bases. V shed 5 bases and J 8 bases; nucleotides not matched to a gene: 8. This CDR3 region has 13 residues. Germline CDR1 is SNHLY and CDR2 is FYNNEI.

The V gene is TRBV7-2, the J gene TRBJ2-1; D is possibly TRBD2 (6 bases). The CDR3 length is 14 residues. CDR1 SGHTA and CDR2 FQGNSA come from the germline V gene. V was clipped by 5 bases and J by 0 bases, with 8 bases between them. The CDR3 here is CASSRGSSYNEQFF. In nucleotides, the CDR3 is TGTGCCAGCAGCCGGGGGAGCTCCTACAATGAGCAGTTCTTC.

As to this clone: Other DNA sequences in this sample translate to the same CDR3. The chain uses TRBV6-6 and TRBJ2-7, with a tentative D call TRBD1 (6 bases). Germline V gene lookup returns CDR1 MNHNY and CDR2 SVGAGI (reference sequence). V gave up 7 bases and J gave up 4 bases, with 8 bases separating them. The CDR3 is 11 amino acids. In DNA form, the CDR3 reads TGTGCCAGCATCCAGGGGTACGAGCAGTACTTC. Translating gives CASIQGYEQYF.

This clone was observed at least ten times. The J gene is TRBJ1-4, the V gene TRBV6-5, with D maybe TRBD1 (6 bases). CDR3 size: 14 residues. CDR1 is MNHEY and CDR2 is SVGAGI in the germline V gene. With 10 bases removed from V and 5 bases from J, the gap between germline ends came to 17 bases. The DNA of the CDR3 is TGTGCCACCAAATTGACAGGCTTGAATGAAAAACTGTTTTTT. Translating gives CATKLTGLNEKLFF.

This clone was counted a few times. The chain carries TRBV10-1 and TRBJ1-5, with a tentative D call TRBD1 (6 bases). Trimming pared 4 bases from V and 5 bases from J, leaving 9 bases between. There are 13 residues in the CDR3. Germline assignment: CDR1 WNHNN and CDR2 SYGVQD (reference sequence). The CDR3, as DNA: TGCGCCAGCAGTGCAGGGGTCGATCAGCCCCAGCATTTT. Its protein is CASSAGVDQPQHF.

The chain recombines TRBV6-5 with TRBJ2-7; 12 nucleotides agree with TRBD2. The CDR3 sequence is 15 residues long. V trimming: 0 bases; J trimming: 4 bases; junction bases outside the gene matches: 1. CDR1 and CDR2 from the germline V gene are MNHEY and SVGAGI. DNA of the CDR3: TGTGCCAGCAGTTACTCGACTAGCGGGAGTTACGAGCAGTACTTC. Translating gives CASSYSTSGSYEQYF.